This TCR beta chain was found in a study of T-cell reconstitution after alpha-beta-depleted transplantation in children. In its sample, this clonotype was seen many times. What it binds is unknown. Trimming pared 0 bases from V and 3 bases from J, leaving 19 bases between. Germline CDR1 and CDR2: SGHDT and YYEEEE. The CDR3 consists of 17 residues. Unique molecular identifiers were incorporated into the prepared TCRbeta library. From the PCR reads, TCRdb called clonotypes with MiXCR, one entry per CDR3 protein. The table records 30,000 to 40,000 distinct CDR3 sequences, around 7% of them present only once. Study-level results: At around two months after transplant, the alpha-beta T cells were reportedly derived from several hundred expanded clones that came from non-depleted graft cells. Newly produced T cells mostly accounted for T-cell counts and diversity one year post-transplant.

The receptor was derived from a child under two years old who had a stem cell transplant for acute myeloid leukemia, so the T cells may come from the graft donor. The chain couples TRBV5-6 to TRBJ2-7; the D gene is possibly TRBD1 (5 bases). The material sequenced was peripheral blood, taken 60 days after TCRalphabeta/CD19-depleted stem cell transplant. The DNA of the CDR3 is TGTGCCAGCAGCTTGGTTTACGACAGTTCCTATGACTACGAGCAGTACTTC. Protein: CASSLVYDSSYDYEQYF.